This TCR beta chain was sequenced for a study of OX40 agonist ivuxolimab in advanced cancers. Across the study: Six ivuxolimab dose levels, 0.01 to 10 mg/kg, were given intravenously every 2 weeks. Participants could have had prior anti-PD-1, anti-PD-L1 or anti-CTLA-4 therapy, and approximately 37% had some. The study's findings and limits: Partial responders dosed at 0.1-3.0 mg/kg displayed clonal expansion ranking among the lowest.

Only in-frame clones appear in the TCRdb table, and some are missing; sequencing was by immunoSEQ multiplex PCR. The sample records tens of thousands of clones, 88% being singletons. In regard to this clone: The antigen is not known.

Autoimmune disease history or systemic immunosuppression led to patients being barred. Material: CD4+ or CD8+ T cells sorted from blood, obtained in a trial of the OX40 agonist ivuxolimab. This receptor was obtained from an adult with an advanced solid tumor such as melanoma, head and neck, liver or kidney cancer.

The CDR3 bases are TGCGCCAGCAGCCGGACAGGGGGCGAGCAGTACTTC. It specifies CASSRTGGEQYF. J is TRBJ2-7 and V is TRBV5-1; the match to TRBD1 covers 10 bases. The V gene's germline CDR1 is SGHRS and CDR2 YFSETQ. The ends lost 4 bases at V and 6 bases at J; junction bases unmatched: 1. This CDR3 spans 12 amino acids. Supplemented by reference TRBV5-1 and TRBJ2-7, the full variable domain reads KAGVTQTPRYLIKTRGQQVTLSCSPISGHRSVSWYQQTPGQGLQFLFEYFSETQRNKGNFPGRFSGRQFSNSRSEMNVSTLELGDSALYLCASSRTGGEQYFGPGTRLTVT.